Presented here are 4 T cell receptor beta chains from one specimen sequenced in a study of T-cell reconstitution after alpha-beta-depleted transplantation in children. Library preparation (for TCRbeta) was performed with unique molecular identifiers. TCRdb reanalysed the PCR reads using MiXCR and keeps one entry per CDR3 protein. This sample has approximately 240,000 distinct CDR3 sequences, with approximately 9.8% found just once. Here the sequenced sample was PBMCs from the stem cell graft donor, taken from the stem cell graft. Receptors originate from a human donor who donated a stem cell graft to a child with SCID.

This clonotype has a count of ten or more. The chain carries TRBV7-9 and TRBJ2-3; the D gene is possibly TRBD1 (5 bases). CDR3 length: 15 residues. The V gene's germline CDR1 is SEHNR and CDR2 FQNEAQ (reference sequence). Trimming took off 5 bases at V and 2 bases at J, with 14 bases between the two ends. The CDR3 DNA is TGTGCCAGCAGCACTGGGGCAGGACCCACAGATACGCAGTATTTT. Its translation: CASSTGAGPTDTQYF. Supplemented by reference TRBV7-9 and TRBJ2-3, the full variable domain reads DTGVSQNPRHKITKRGQNVTFRCDPISEHNRLYWYRQTLGQGPEFLTYFQNEAQLEKSRLLSDRFSAERPKGSFSTLEIQRTEQGDSAMYLCASSTGAGPTDTQYFGPGTRLTVL.

In its sample, this clonotype was seen many times. The gene calls are TRBV11-2 and TRBJ2-5; TRBD1 is a possible D gene (5 bases). The germline gives CDR1 SGHAT, CDR2 FQNNGV. The CDR3 has 11 amino acids. CDR3 coding DNA: TGTGCGTGTGGGGCCCAAGAGACCCAGTACTTC. Translating it yields CACGAQETQYF.

The chain is built from TRBV11-2 and TRBJ2-2; no clear D gene. CDR3 length: 18 residues. CDR1 and CDR2 (germline): SGHAT, FQNNGV. V lost 5 bases to trimming and J lost 3 bases, with 22 bases between them. CDR3 in DNA: TGTGCCAGCAGCGCCAAAGGTTGGCAGCATCCCGACACCGGGGAGCTGTTTTTT. Its translation: CASSAKGWQHPDTGELFF.

This clonotype has a count of ten or more. The genes are TRBV5-1 and TRBJ1-1; D not resolved. CDR1 and CDR2 (germline): SGHRS, YFSETQ. The V and J ends lost 5 bases and 0 bases respectively, with 8 bases between them. CDR3 length equals 13 residues. The DNA of the CDR3 is TGCGCCAGCAGGGTCGGCATGAACACTGAAGCTTTCTTT. Translation gives CASRVGMNTEAFF. Variable domain in full (rest from reference TRBV5-1 and TRBJ1-1): KAGVTQTPRYLIKTRGQQVTLSCSPISGHRSVSWYQQTPGQGLQFLFEYFSETQRNKGNFPGRFSGRQFSNSRSEMNVSTLELGDSALYLCASRVGMNTEAFFGQGTRLTVV.